This T cell receptor beta chain was recovered during a study of control samples from healthy donors and cancer patients. V was clipped by 1 base and J by 5 bases, with 14 bases between them. From germline, CDR1 is MNHNS and CDR2 SASEGT. CDR3 length equals 15 residues. Measured with immunoSEQ multiplex PCR; TCRdb has only the in-frame clones, and not every one. Of fewer than 250,000 clones listed, approximately 90% were seen once; the top ten hold about 2%. The chain employs TRBV6-1 and TRBJ1-2; D is perhaps TRBD1 (5 bases). Sequencing was done on a sample of blood. This TCR came from a man aged 25 to 45 in good health. CDR3 sequence: CASSEERGTPYGYTF. The CDR3 nucleotides are TGTGCCAGCAGTGAAGAAAGGGGTACCCCTTATGGCTACACCTTC.